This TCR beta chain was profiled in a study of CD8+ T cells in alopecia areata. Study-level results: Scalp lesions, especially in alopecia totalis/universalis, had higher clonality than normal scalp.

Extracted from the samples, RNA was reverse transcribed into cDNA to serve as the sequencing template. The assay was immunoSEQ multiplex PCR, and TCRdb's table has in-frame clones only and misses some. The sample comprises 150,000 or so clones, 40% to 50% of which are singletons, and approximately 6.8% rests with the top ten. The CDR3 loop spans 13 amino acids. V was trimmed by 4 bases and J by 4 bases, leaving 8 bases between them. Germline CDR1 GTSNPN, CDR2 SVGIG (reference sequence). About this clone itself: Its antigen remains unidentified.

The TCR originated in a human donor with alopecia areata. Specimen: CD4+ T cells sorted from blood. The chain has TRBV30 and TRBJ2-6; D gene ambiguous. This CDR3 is CAWNSAGANVLTF. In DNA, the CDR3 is TGTGCCTGGAATTCCGCCGGGGCCAACGTCCTGACTTTC.